The sequence of this T cell receptor (beta chain) was determined in a study of blood T cell repertoires in COVID-19. The repertoire was sequenced with immunoSEQ multiplex PCR; TCRdb's copy has only in-frame clones and lacks some. The sample has about 410,000 clones, 75% to 90% seen once. Enrolment of Seattle patients took place during active infection, and they were followed longitudinally. Sequences were obtained from peripheral blood. This clonotype was obtained from a woman between 40 and 50 years old with COVID-19, enrolled during active disease.

CDR3: CAISPSGSTDTQYF. The CDR3 region has the DNA TGTGCCATCAGTCCTAGCGGGAGCACAGATACGCAGTATTTT. The chain recombines TRBV10-3 with TRBJ2-3; 8 bases fit TRBD2. The CDR3 extends over 14 amino acids. CDR1 is ENHRY and CDR2 is SYGVKD in the germline V gene. With V trimmed by 5 bases and J by 0 bases, 1 base remained unmatched.